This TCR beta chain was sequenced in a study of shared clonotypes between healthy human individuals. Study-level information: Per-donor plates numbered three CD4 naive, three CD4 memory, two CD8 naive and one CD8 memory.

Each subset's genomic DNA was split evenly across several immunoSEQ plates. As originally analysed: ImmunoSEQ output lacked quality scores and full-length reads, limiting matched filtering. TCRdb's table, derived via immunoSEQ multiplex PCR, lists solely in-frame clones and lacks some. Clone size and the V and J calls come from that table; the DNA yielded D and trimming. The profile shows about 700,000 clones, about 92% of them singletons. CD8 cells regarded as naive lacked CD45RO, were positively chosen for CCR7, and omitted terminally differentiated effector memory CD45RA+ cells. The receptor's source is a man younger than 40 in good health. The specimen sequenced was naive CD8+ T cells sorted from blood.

The CDR3 protein is CSVIMLGVEQYF. In nucleotides, the CDR3 is TGCAGCGTTATTATGTTGGGGGTCGAGCAGTACTTC. The genes are TRBV29-1 and TRBJ2-7, with D possibly called TRBD1 or TRBD2 (5 bases each). This CDR3 has 12 residues. CDR1 and CDR2 (germline): SQVTM, ANQGSEA. V lost 5 bases to trimming and J lost 6 bases, with 14 bases between them.